This TCR beta chain was documented in a study of blood T cell repertoires in COVID-19. Study details: The United States, Italy and Spain supplied acute and convalescent COVID-19 samples.

Only a few counts were recorded for this clone. Original analysis: Nucleated cell number was recorded as an estimate derived from reference gene primer amplification. TCRdb keeps only in-frame clones here, not all; method: immunoSEQ multiplex PCR. From that table come the V and J calls and clone size; the DNA was used to work out D and trimming. Among about 400,000 clones listed, approximately 86% were seen once. The length of the CDR3 is 15 residues. The V and J ends lost 3 bases and 5 bases respectively, with 17 bases between them. Germline V gene data show CDR1 as SGHRS and CDR2 as YFSETQ. The sequenced sample was peripheral blood. This TCR derives from a human donor in a cohort sampled during active COVID-19. The chain employs TRBV5-1 and TRBJ1-1; maybe TRBD1 (6 bases). The CDR3: CASSSALGGGTEAFF. CDR3 in DNA: TGCGCCAGCAGCTCCGCCCTAGGGGGGGGAACTGAAGCTTTCTTT. Drawing the rest from reference TRBV5-1 and TRBJ1-1, the complete variable domain is KAGVTQTPRYLIKTRGQQVTLSCSPISGHRSVSWYQQTPGQGLQFLFEYFSETQRNKGNFPGRFSGRQFSNSRSEMNVSTLELGDSALYLCASSSALGGGTEAFFGQGTRLTVV.